A selection of T cell receptor beta chains follows, all from one sample in a study of T cells after yellow fever vaccination. Each CDR3 protein gets one entry after TCRdb re-called the 5' RACE reads with MiXCR. The repertoire includes more than 95,000 distinct CDR3 sequences, 13% to 15% of them detected once, and roughly 45% sits in the top ten. The material was CD8+ T cells sorted from PBMCs, obtained 5 days after the yellow fever booster vaccination. The origin of the receptors is a man between 18 and 35 years old who received the YFV17D yellow fever vaccine. The CDR3 runs from the conserved cysteine through the conserved F or W. D genes are given only for firm matches. The listing skips clone size in some rows; elsewhere it reads once, few, many or a size class.

>TRBJ2-5|TRBV11-2|.|.
TGTGCCAGCAGCTTAATGGGGGAGACCCAGTACTTC
CASSLMGETQYF
>TRBJ2-5|TRBV7-9|many|.
TGTGCCAGCAGCTTAGTTGCGAGAAACGAAGAGACCCAGTACTTC
CASSLVARNEETQYF
>TRBJ2-1|TRBV6-5|once|TRBD2
TGTGCCAGCAGTTACTCTGGGACTAGCGGGGGGGCTGGCAATGAGCAGTTCTTC
CASSYSGTSGGAGNEQFF
>TRBJ2-2|TRBV4-1|.|.
TGCGCCAGCAGCCATGCGACGGGGGGCCCTCCCGGGGAGCTGTTTTTT
CASSHATGGPPGELFF
>TRBJ1-4|TRBV6-6|few|.
TGTGCCAGCAGTTCGGTGGGAACTAATGAAAAACTGTTTTTT
CASSSVGTNEKLFF
>TRBJ1-3|TRBV5-1|.|.
TGCGCCAGCAGCCGGTCCGGGACTGCTATCTCTGGAAACACCATATATTTT
CASSRSGTAISGNTIYF
>TRBJ2-7|TRBV7-2|.|TRBD1
TGTGCCAGCAGCCCTTGGACAGGGGACGCTCTCGAGCAGTACTTC
CASSPWTGDALEQYF
>TRBJ2-7|TRBV11-3|few|.
TGTGCCAGCAGCTTACTCGACGGGTACGAGCAGTACTTC
CASSLLDGYEQYF
>TRBJ2-4|TRBV25-1|few|.
TGTGCCAGCAGTGAATTTGGCCAAACCAAAAACATTCAGTACTTC
CASSEFGQTKNIQYF
>TRBJ2-4|TRBV4-1|.|.
TGCGCCAGCAGCCAAGGACAGCTAGCCAAAAACATTCAGTACTTC
CASSQGQLAKNIQYF
>TRBJ1-5|TRBV6-2/TRBV6-3|few|.
TGTGCCAGCAGTTTGACAGGCTCTGGGTATCAGCCCCAGCATTTT
CASSLTGSGYQPQHF
>TRBJ1-5|TRBV7-8|.|TRBD1
TGTGCCAGCAGCGCCGCCGGGACAGGGAACCAGCCCCAGCATTTT
CASSAAGTGNQPQHF
>TRBJ2-2|TRBV4-1|few|TRBD2
TGCGCCAGCAGCCAACCTCGGGGGGTTGGGGGCACCGGGGAGCTGTTTTTT
CASSQPRGVGGTGELFF
>TRBJ1-2|TRBV6-5|.|.
TGTGCCAGCAGTTATAGTGCCGTAACTATTAGCGGCTACACCTTC
CASSYSAVTISGYTF
>TRBJ2-2|TRBV4-3|few|TRBD2
TGCGCCAGCAGCCAGCGGACTAGCGGGGACACCGGGGAGCTGTTTTTT
CASSQRTSGDTGELFF
>TRBJ1-3|TRBV7-8|.|.
TGTGCCAGCAGCTTAGACCCGGGCTCTGGAAACACCATATATTTT
CASSLDPGSGNTIYF
>TRBJ2-5|TRBV5-1|.|.
TGCGCCAGCAGCTTGGCCCCTCCGAGGGTTAGGGAGACCCAGTACTTC
CASSLAPPRVRETQYF
>TRBJ1-2|TRBV6-2/TRBV6-3|.|TRBD1
TGTGCCAGCAGTTCCCGGACAGGGAGATTTCGGGGCTATGGCTACACCTTC
CASSSRTGRFRGYGYTF
>TRBJ2-7|TRBV7-8|few|TRBD2
TGTGCCAGCGGCACTAGCGGCAGCTCCTACGAGCAGTACTTC
CASGTSGSSYEQYF
>TRBJ2-1|TRBV7-2|.|TRBD1
TGTGCCAGCAGCAACTCGGGGACAGGGGTACGGGAGCAGTTCTTC
CASSNSGTGVREQFF
>TRBJ2-3|TRBV4-1|once|.
TGCGCCAGCAGCCAGTACCGGACGCCCACAGATACGCAGTATTTT
CASSQYRTPTDTQYF
>TRBJ2-1|TRBV28|.|.
TGTGCCAGCAGTCCCGAGGGGTTTTCCTACAATGAGCAGTTCTTC
CASSPEGFSYNEQFF
>TRBJ2-3|TRBV29-1|.|.
TGCAGCGTTGCCTGGAGGACAGATACGCAGTATTTT
CSVAWRTDTQYF
>TRBJ2-7|TRBV6-4|few|.
TGTGCCAGCAAGCAAAAACCCTACGAGCAGTACTTC
CASKQKPYEQYF
>TRBJ2-1|TRBV7-9|few|.
TGTGCCAGCAGCGATCAGTGGCATGAGCAGTTCTTC
CASSDQWHEQFF
>TRBJ2-3|TRBV7-9|.|.
TGTGCCAGCAGCTTAAGTCAGCGCACAGATACGCAGTATTTT
CASSLSQRTDTQYF
>TRBJ2-5|TRBV4-1|few|.
TGCGCCAGCAGCCAAGTGGGGGCCAGAGAGACCCAGTACTTC
CASSQVGARETQYF
>TRBJ2-3|TRBV4-1|few|.
TGCGCCAGCAGTCAGCAGGTTTCTCCAGATACGCAGTATTTT
CASSQQVSPDTQYF